The present TCR beta chain was sequenced within a study of blood T cell repertoires in COVID-19. Turning to the study itself: Material from acute and convalescent COVID-19 was sourced from the United States, Italy and Spain. From T cells, B-cell-depleted T cells, or PBMCs came the material, which was cDNA or gDNA.

This clone came up once. There are 14 residues in the CDR3. Trimming took 5 bases from V and 7 from J; bases not matched to a gene: 8. Germline CDR1 is SGHTA and CDR2 is FQGNSA. Sequencing was performed with immunoSEQ multiplex PCR; in TCRdb, only in-frame clones are kept and a portion is missing. The table includes over 30,000 clones, just over 85% detected once. The rearrangement links TRBV7-2 to TRBJ2-1; 7 bases map to TRBD2. The TCR was taken from a woman in her seventies with active COVID-19. The sequenced sample consisted of peripheral blood. The CDR3 sequence: CASSPSGVRNEQFF. The CDR3 DNA follows: TGTGCCAGCAGCCCGAGCGGGGTAAGGAATGAGCAGTTCTTC.